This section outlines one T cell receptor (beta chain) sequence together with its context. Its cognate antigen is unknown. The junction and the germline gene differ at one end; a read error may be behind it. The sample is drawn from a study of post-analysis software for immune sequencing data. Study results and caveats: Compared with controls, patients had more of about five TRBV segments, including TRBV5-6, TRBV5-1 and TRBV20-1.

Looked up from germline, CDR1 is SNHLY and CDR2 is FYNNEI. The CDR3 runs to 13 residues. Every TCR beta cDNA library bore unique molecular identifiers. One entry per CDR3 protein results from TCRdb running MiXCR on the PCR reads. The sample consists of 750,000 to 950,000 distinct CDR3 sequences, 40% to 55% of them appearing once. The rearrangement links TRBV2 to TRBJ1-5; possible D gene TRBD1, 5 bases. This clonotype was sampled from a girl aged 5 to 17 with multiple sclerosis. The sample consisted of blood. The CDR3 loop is CTSRAPGGQPQHF. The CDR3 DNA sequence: TGTACCAGCAGGGCCCCGGGGGGTCAGCCCCAGCATTTT.